This passage covers 15 T cell receptor beta chains from one sample sequenced in a study of cytomegalovirus exposure and HLA in healthy donors. PCR was performed using 60 Vbeta and 13 Jbeta primers. The data were produced by immunoSEQ multiplex PCR, yet TCRdb's version contains in-frame clones alone and is incomplete. The repertoire holds 40,000 to 55,000 clones, over 55% seen once, with around 13% in the top ten. Sequencing was performed on PBMCs. These receptor sequences come from a man in his 60s in good health and CMV-seropositive.

V gene TRBV9 combines with J gene TRBJ2-7, with 12 bases lining up with TRBD2. Germline CDR1 and CDR2: SGDLS and YYNGEE. Trimming took 5 bases from V and 6 from J; bases not matched to a gene: 9. This CDR3 is built from 15 residues. The CDR3 DNA is TGTGCCAGCAGTCTAGCGGGAGGGTCCCTACGCGAGCAGTACTTC. Translation gives CASSLAGGSLREQYF.

J is TRBJ2-1 and V is TRBV6-6; perhaps TRBD1 as D (5 bases). Germline lookup yields CDR1 MNHNY and CDR2 SVGAGI (reference sequence). The V and J ends lost 0 bases and 5 bases respectively, with 14 bases between them. The CDR3 is made up of 16 amino acids. DNA for the CDR3: TGTGCCAGCAGTTACTCGCCCGGGCAGGGCCACAATGAGCAGTTCTTC. It is translated as CASSYSPGQGHNEQFF.

V is TRBV5-1 and J is TRBJ1-1, with 12 bases identical to TRBD1. Unmatched junction bases numbered 5, after V lost 4 bases and J lost 4 bases. The CDR3 runs to 15 residues. Germline V CDR1 and CDR2: SGHRS, YFSETQ. This CDR3 reads CASSRDRGRLTEAFF. CDR3 nucleotide sequence: TGCGCCAGCAGCCGGGACAGGGGGCGTCTCACTGAAGCTTTCTTT. Together with reference TRBV5-1 and TRBJ1-1, the CDR3 gives the full variable domain: KAGVTQTPRYLIKTRGQQVTLSCSPISGHRSVSWYQQTPGQGLQFLFEYFSETQRNKGNFPGRFSGRQFSNSRSEMNVSTLELGDSALYLCASSRDRGRLTEAFFGQGTRLTVV.

This clone was found once. The chain employs TRBV7-6 and TRBJ2-3; 8 nucleotides align to TRBD2. CDR3 length equals 16 residues. Germline assignment: CDR1 SGHVS and CDR2 FNYEAQ. With V trimmed by 2 bases and J by 7 bases, 11 bases remained unmatched. The CDR3 nucleotides read TGTGCCAGCAGCTTAAGGGGAGCGGGAGAGTTAAATACGCAGTATTTT. It encodes CASSLRGAGELNTQYF.

The chain is built from TRBV19 and TRBJ2-3; TRBD2 matches at 7 bases. There are 14 residues in the CDR3. CDR1 is LNHDA and CDR2 is SQIVND in the germline V gene (reference sequence). The V segment lost 6 bases and the J segment 2 bases; nucleotides outside the gene matches: 5. The chain's CDR3 is CASSRGSITDTQYF. The CDR3, as DNA: TGTGCCAGTAGCCGCGGGAGCATCACAGATACGCAGTATTTT.

In its sample, this clone was seen a few times. In the same sample, other DNA sequences code for this CDR3. The rearrangement uses TRBV27 and TRBJ2-3; D gene ambiguous. CDR3 size: 12 residues. Germline CDR1 and CDR2: MNHEY and SMNVEV (reference sequence). V lost 5 bases to trimming and J lost 6 bases, with 9 bases between them. The CDR3 protein is CASSPGWDTQYF. The CDR3, as DNA: TGTGCCAGCAGTCCCGGGTGGGATACGCAGTATTTT.

The rearrangement links TRBV10-1 to TRBJ2-1; 7 nucleotides align to TRBD2. CDR3 length equals 13 residues. Per germline, CDR1 WNHNN and CDR2 SYGVQD (reference sequence). V shed 8 bases and J 4 bases; nucleotides not matched to a gene: 5. The CDR3 DNA reads as TGCGCCAGCGCTATCGGGGGGTACAATGAGCAGTTCTTC. It codes for CASAIGGYNEQFF.

The chain has TRBV27 and TRBJ1-3, with D uncertain. Germline V gene data show CDR1 as MNHEY and CDR2 as SMNVEV (reference sequence). V was cut by 7 bases and J by 0 bases, with 16 bases left in between. CDR3 length: 16 residues. The CDR3 sequence: CASNPGGLTSGNTIYF. CDR3 in DNA: TGTGCCAGCAATCCCGGAGGGCTCACCTCTGGAAACACCATATATTTT.

The genes are TRBV5-1 and TRBJ1-2; D might be TRBD1 (5 bases). The CDR3 is made up of 14 amino acids. V was clipped by 4 bases and J by 3 bases, with 13 bases between them. Germline-derived CDR1 and CDR2 are SGHRS and YFSETQ. The CDR3: CASSPVDSHYGYTF. The CDR3 DNA follows: TGCGCCAGCAGCCCGGTAGACAGCCACTATGGCTACACCTTC.

This chain links TRBV30 with TRBJ2-3, with 14 positions matching TRBD2. Trimming took 0 bases from V and 4 from J; bases not matched to a gene: 6. Germline CDR1 is GTSNPN and CDR2 is SVGIG (reference sequence). This CDR3 region has 17 residues. The CDR3 loop is CAWSVQTSGRASDTQYF. The CDR3 nucleotides are TGTGCCTGGAGTGTACAGACTAGCGGGAGGGCCTCAGATACGCAGTATTTT.

This chain links TRBV29-1 with TRBJ1-4; 7 nucleotides line up with TRBD1. This CDR3 is 13 amino acids long. Germline CDR1 and CDR2: SQVTM and ANQGSEA. CDR3 loop: CGGQVATNEKLFF. Written as DNA, the CDR3 is TGCGGCGGACAGGTTGCAACTAATGAAAAACTGTTTTTT.

The V and J genes are TRBV7-2 and TRBJ2-7; 9 nucleotides agree with TRBD1. J gave up 3 bases and V 0 bases, and 3 bases lay outside the gene matches. Germline V gives CDR1 SGHTA, CDR2 FQGNSA. CDR3 length: 15 residues. The CDR3 here is CASSLAQGAFYEQYF. The CDR3, as DNA: TGTGCCAGCAGCTTAGCACAGGGGGCGTTCTACGAGCAGTACTTC.

J is TRBJ2-1 and V is TRBV6-6; D remains ambiguous. Trimming pared 2 bases from V and 8 bases from J, leaving 7 bases between. The germline CDR1 and CDR2 sequences are MNHNY and SVGAGI (reference sequence). This CDR3 has 12 amino acids. The CDR3 here is CASSYLSDEQFF. Here the CDR3 DNA reads TGTGCCAGCAGTTACCTGAGTGATGAGCAGTTCTTC.

This clone has just one count. V gene TRBV11-2 combines with J gene TRBJ1-1; possible D gene TRBD1, 6 bases. CDR3 length: 14 amino acids. V lost 3 bases and J lost 6, with 14 bases in between. CDR1 SGHAT and CDR2 FQNNGV come from the germline V gene. This CDR3 reads CASSLGQSYAEAFF. The CDR3 bases are TGTGCCAGCAGCTTGGGACAATCGTACGCTGAAGCTTTCTTT.

This clone has only a few counts. The chain couples TRBV5-1 to TRBJ1-4, with D possibly matching TRBD1 (6 bases). V gave up 4 bases and J gave up 5 bases, with 12 bases separating them. The CDR3 totals 14 residues. CDR1 is SGHRS and CDR2 is YFSETQ in the germline V gene. The CDR3 sequence: CASSRGDKNEKLFF. For the CDR3, the DNA is TGCGCCAGCAGCCGGGGGGACAAGAATGAAAAACTGTTTTTT.